One sample yielded the 4 T cell receptor beta chains listed below, sequenced in a study of vaccination effects on CD4 cells after COVID-19. ViraFEST used viral peptide pools to expand antigen-specific CD4+ T cells before sequencing. The culture ran for 10 days before CD4+ T cells were isolated. Antigen specificity for these receptors is unknown. Clones were sequenced by immunoSEQ multiplex PCR, and TCRdb holds only the in-frame ones, with some missing. The table has approximately 54,000 clones, 75% to 90% seen once. Sample: CD4+ T cells from PBMCs cultured with HCoV-229E spike peptides, taken before COVID-19 vaccination. These receptors came from a human donor who received a COVID-19 vaccine.

Note on this clone: The junction departs from germline at one end; a sequencing error may be responsible. V and J are TRBV19 and TRBJ2-6; D is perhaps TRBD1 (5 bases). Germline V gene data show CDR1 as LNHDA and CDR2 as SQIVND (reference sequence). The CDR3 loop spans 15 amino acids. CDR3 in DNA: TGTGCCAGTAGCTTACAAGGGTCTGGGGCCAACGTCCTGGCTTTC. It is translated as CASSLQGSGANVLAF.

The genes are TRBV4-2 and TRBJ2-2, with 9 bases aligning to TRBD1. CDR3 length equals 17 residues. Germline V gives CDR1 LGHNA, CDR2 YNFKEQ. After removal of 1 base from V and 4 bases from J, the junction contained 7 bases not matched to a gene. CDR3: CASSQGNRGPGTGELFF. The CDR3 nucleotides are TGTGCCAGCAGCCAAGGAAACAGGGGGCCGGGCACCGGGGAGCTGTTTTTT.

V is TRBV21-1 and J is TRBJ2-7; the table names TRBD1, a call not compared with the DNA. TRBV21-1 has pseudogene status. CDR3 length: 16 residues. The CDR3 spells CASSTSSGTTKYEQYV. DNA of the CDR3: TGTGCCAGCAGCACTAGTAGTGGGACAACGAAATACGAGCAGTACGTC.

The chain employs TRBV27 and TRBJ1-2, with D unclear. Between the trimmed V and J ends, which lost 8 bases and 3 bases, there was a span of 13 bases. Germline V gives CDR1 MNHEY, CDR2 SMNVEV (reference sequence). The CDR3 length is 13 residues. In DNA form, the CDR3 reads TGTGCCAGCGCCTCGGTATGGGACTATGGCTACACCTTC. It translates to CASASVWDYGYTF.